Below are 14 T cell receptor beta chains sequenced from a single sample in a study of T cell responses to AZD1222 COVID-19 vaccine. TCRdb keeps only in-frame clones here, not all; method: immunoSEQ multiplex PCR. The sample carries roughly 120,000 clones, under 95% recorded once. The material sequenced was peripheral blood, taken 28 days after the second AZD1222 dose. Source of these receptors: an adult who received the AZD1222 COVID-19 vaccine.

The V and J genes are TRBV7-2 and TRBJ1-2, with D possibly matching TRBD1 (5 bases). The CDR3 totals 15 residues. The germline V and J ends were trimmed by 1 base and 2 bases, with 11 bases remaining between them. Germline V lookup: CDR1 SGHTA, CDR2 FQGNSA. This CDR3 is CASSLDGAGNYGYTF. Written as DNA, the CDR3 is TGTGCCAGCAGCTTAGACGGGGCCGGGAACTATGGCTACACCTTC. Using reference TRBV7-2 and TRBJ1-2 for the parts outside the CDR3, the full variable domain is GAGVSQSPSNKVTEKGKDVELRCDPISGHTALYWYRQSLGQGLEFLIYFQGNSAPDKSGLPSDRFSAERTGGSVSTLTIQRTQQEDSAVYLCASSLDGAGNYGYTFGSGTRLTVV.

The chain combines TRBV5-6 with TRBJ2-2; 8 positions match TRBD1. CDR1 and CDR2 (germline): SGHDT, YYEEEE. V was clipped by 5 bases and J by 6 bases; unmatched bases: 3. The CDR3 runs 13 residues. For the CDR3, the DNA is TGTGCCAGCAGGCGACAGGGGTCCGGGGAGCTGTTTTTT. Encoded protein: CASRRQGSGELFF. Looking up the rest from reference TRBV5-6 and TRBJ2-2 gives the full variable domain: DAGVTQSPTHLIKTRGQQVTLRCSPKSGHDTVSWYQQALGQGPQFIFQYYEEEERQRGNFPDRFSGHQFPNYSSELNVNALLLGDSALYLCASRRQGSGELFFGEGSRLTVL.

This chain's CDR3 is CASSLEGRASSPLHF. The CDR3 DNA follows: TGCGCCAGCAGCTTGGAGGGGAGGGCTAGTTCACCCCTCCACTTT. The V call is TRBV5-1, the J call TRBJ1-6; a weak D match, TRBD1 (5 bases). The germline gives CDR1 SGHRS, CDR2 YFSETQ. CDR3 size: 15 residues. V lost 0 bases and J 9 bases, leaving 13 bases between the germline ends.

The chain couples TRBV19 to TRBJ2-7; D not certain. The germline V gene encodes CDR1 LNHDA and CDR2 SQIVND (reference sequence). V was cut by 5 bases and J by 5 bases, with 16 bases left in between. The CDR3 length is 14 residues. The CDR3 DNA reads TGTGCCAGTAGTTCCGGGCCACCGGGCAACGAGCAGTACTTC. Protein: CASSSGPPGNEQYF.

J is TRBJ2-1 and V is TRBV19; D remains unclear. This CDR3 region has 11 residues. Germline V gene lookup returns CDR1 LNHDA and CDR2 SQIVND (reference sequence). Deletions cut 6 bases from V and 3 bases from J, with 3 bases between. The CDR3: CASSNYNEQFF. As DNA, the CDR3 is TGTGCCAGTAGCAACTACAATGAGCAGTTCTTC.

The chain is built from TRBV9 and TRBJ2-3; TRBD2 matches 11 bases. Germline-derived CDR1 and CDR2 are SGDLS and YYNGEE. The CDR3 runs 16 residues. J gave up 6 bases and V 2 bases, and 8 bases lay outside the gene matches. CDR3 amino acids: CASSVSGGVKLDTQYF. The CDR3, as DNA: TGTGCCAGCAGCGTTAGCGGGGGGGTAAAGTTGGATACGCAGTATTTT.

This chain joins TRBV4-2 and TRBJ2-2, with a possible D match to TRBD2 (5 bases). Germline V gives CDR1 LGHNA, CDR2 YNFKEQ. V gave up 0 bases and J gave up 0 bases, with 11 bases separating them. The CDR3 sequence is 17 residues long. CDR3 in DNA: TGTGCCAGCAGCCAAGAATCGCTAGCCGCGAACACCGGGGAGCTGTTTTTT. Translated, it gives CASSQESLAANTGELFF.

This clone was observed a single time. This sequence joins TRBV25-1 and TRBJ2-3; TRBD2 might be the D (6 bases). V was pared by 1 base and J by 2 bases, with 10 bases between. Looked up from germline, CDR1 is MGHDK and CDR2 is SYGVNS. This CDR3 is built from 15 residues. The CDR3 loop reads CASSELLASTDTQYF. CDR3 coding DNA: TGTGCCAGCAGTGAATTACTAGCTTCCACAGATACGCAGTATTTT.

This chain uses TRBV5-1 with TRBJ2-2, with 8 bases that match TRBD1. Germline CDR1 is SGHRS and CDR2 is YFSETQ. V was clipped by 4 bases and J by 6 bases; unmatched bases: 11. This CDR3 spans 16 amino acids. The CDR3 nucleotides read TGCGCCAGCAGCGGTGTCGGCAGGGGGCACCCCGGGGAGCTGTTTTTT. It codes for CASSGVGRGHPGELFF. Full variable domain (rest looked up from reference TRBV5-1 and TRBJ2-2): KAGVTQTPRYLIKTRGQQVTLSCSPISGHRSVSWYQQTPGQGLQFLFEYFSETQRNKGNFPGRFSGRQFSNSRSEMNVSTLELGDSALYLCASSGVGRGHPGELFFGEGSRLTVL.

The rearrangement links TRBV6-5 to TRBJ1-6; 10 bases match TRBD1. The germline CDR1 and CDR2 sequences are MNHEY and SVGAGI. The CDR3 is made up of 14 amino acids. The junction had 4 bases not matched to a gene; V was cut back by 7 bases and J by 7 bases. The CDR3 region is CASKWDRGNSPLHF. CDR3 coding DNA: TGTGCCAGCAAATGGGACAGGGGAAATTCACCCCTCCACTTT.

This chain uses TRBV9 with TRBJ2-2, with 10 bases matching TRBD1. This CDR3 comprises 19 residues. Germline CDR1 is SGDLS and CDR2 is YYNGEE. With V trimmed by 4 bases and J by 1 base, 13 bases remained unmatched. For the CDR3, the DNA is TGTGCCAGCAGCCTTAATAACCCGGGACAGGGGCAGAACACCGGGGAGCTGTTTTTT. Residues: CASSLNNPGQGQNTGELFF.

J is TRBJ2-7 and V is TRBV7-9; D is possibly TRBD1 (7 bases). Germline CDR1 SEHNR, CDR2 FQNEAQ (reference sequence). The CDR3 is made up of 14 amino acids. The V end lost 1 base, the J end lost 3 bases, and 10 bases lay between the germline ends. The DNA of the CDR3 is TGTGCCAGCAGCTTAGGACAGGGAGGCTACGAGCAGTACTTC. This translates into CASSLGQGGYEQYF.

The count of this clone is one. As DNA, the CDR3 is TGTGCCAGCAGCAGAAGGAACACTGAAGCTTTCTTT. Translating gives CASSRRNTEAFF. The chain combines TRBV6-5 with TRBJ1-1; no clear D. The V end lost 6 bases, the J end lost 1 base, and 6 bases lay between the germline ends. Germline V gives CDR1 MNHEY, CDR2 SVGAGI. This CDR3 comprises 12 residues.

The CDR3 reads CAGSRAGANTGELFF. In DNA form, the CDR3 reads TGTGCCGGTAGCCGGGCGGGAGCAAACACCGGGGAGCTGTTTTTT. The chain employs TRBV6-5 and TRBJ2-2; TRBD2 matches at 7 bases. The CDR3 runs 15 residues. With V trimmed by 11 bases and J by 2 bases, 11 bases remained unmatched. Germline V lookup: CDR1 MNHEY, CDR2 SVGAGI.